This entry concerns a single T cell receptor beta chain. The antigen is undetermined. This record comes from a study of CD8 T cells in Susac syndrome. Random hexamers were used to reverse transcribe the RNA input (about 0.45 to 1 ug). TCRdb ran MiXCR on the immunoSEQ multiplex PCR reads and lists one entry per CDR3 protein. The data contain under 85,000 distinct CDR3 sequences, over 85% of them singletons. Study-level points and caveats: Among active patients and in TEMRA cells, CD8+ clonal expansion in Susac reached its peak.

CDR1 is SQVTM and CDR2 is ANQGSEA in the germline V gene. The length of the CDR3 is 13 residues. The ends were cut back, 4 bases at V and 2 bases at J, with 6 bases in the middle. This TCR came from a human donor with Susac syndrome. The gene calls are TRBV29-1 and TRBJ2-6; no clear D. Source material: CD8+ T cells from PBMCs. The CDR3 reads CSVGEPGANVLTF. In DNA, the CDR3 is TGCAGCGTTGGAGAGCCTGGGGCCAACGTCCTGACTTTC. Using reference TRBV29-1 and TRBJ2-6 for the parts outside the CDR3, the full variable domain is SAVISQKPSRDICQRGTSLTIQCQVDSQVTMMFWYRQQPGQSLTLIATANQGSEATYESGFVIDKFPISRPNLTFSTLTVSNMSPEDSSIYLCSVGEPGANVLTFGAGSRLTVL.